This is a list of T cell receptor beta chains from one sample in a study of T-cell reconstitution after alpha-beta-depleted transplantation in children. TCRdb itself ran the PCR reads through MiXCR, one entry per CDR3 protein. The sample includes about 610,000 distinct CDR3 sequences, more than 9% of them seen just once. The source was PBMCs from the stem cell graft donor, collected from the stem cell graft. Receptors were obtained from a human donor who donated a stem cell graft to a child with acute myeloid leukemia. The CDR3 runs from the conserved cysteine through the conserved F or W. The order of the fields is D gene, J gene, clone size, V gene, CDR3 DNA, CDR3 protein. A D gene is named only where the DNA matches it firmly. A clone size is listed for some rows: how often the clone was seen (once, few, many), or a class if it is expanded.

D: TRBD2
J: TRBJ2-7
size: .
V: TRBV7-2
DNA: TGTGCCAGCAGCTTAAGCGGGACCCTTTACGAGCAGTACTTC
CDR3: CASSLSGTLYEQYF

D: .
J: TRBJ1-5
size: few
V: TRBV4-3
DNA: TGCGCCAGCAGCCAAGGCGTCCTTCAGCCCCAGCATTTT
CDR3: CASSQGVLQPQHF

D: TRBD1
J: TRBJ1-2
size: many
V: TRBV29-1
DNA: TGCAGCGTTTCCGGGACAGGGGTGCACTATGGCTACACCTTC
CDR3: CSVSGTGVHYGYTF

D: .
J: TRBJ2-7
size: .
V: TRBV5-1
DNA: TGCGCCAGCAGCTTGGCCAATGGGGGGGGGACAGCCTACGAGCAGTACTTC
CDR3: CASSLANGGGTAYEQYF

D: .
J: TRBJ2-7
size: many
V: TRBV7-6
DNA: TGTGCCAGCAGCTCGAGTATCGCGGGTAGCGGCGAGCAGTACTTC
CDR3: CASSSSIAGSGEQYF

D: .
J: TRBJ2-1
size: many
V: TRBV6-5
DNA: TGTGCCACCTCAGGTGGTGGCTACAATGAGCAGTTCTTC
CDR3: CATSGGGYNEQFF

D: .
J: TRBJ2-2
size: few
V: TRBV5-1
DNA: TGCGCCAGCAGCTTGGCGGCAGGGGCCATTGGGGAGCTGTTTTTT
CDR3: CASSLAAGAIGELFF

D: TRBD1
J: TRBJ2-7
size: few
V: TRBV7-9
DNA: TGTGCCAGCAGCCGCCGAGGGGGCTTCTACGAGCAGTACTTC
CDR3: CASSRRGGFYEQYF

D: .
J: TRBJ2-7
size: few
V: TRBV7-2
DNA: TGTGCCAGCAGCCCCCAGTCCTCCCTTGGCGGCGAGCAGTACTTC
CDR3: CASSPQSSLGGEQYF

D: TRBD2
J: TRBJ2-1
size: .
V: TRBV6-2/TRBV6-3
DNA: TGTGCCAGCAGTCTGACTAGCGGACCCGGCTCCTACAATGAGCAGTTCTTC
CDR3: CASSLTSGPGSYNEQFF

D: .
J: TRBJ2-1
size: .
V: TRBV4-1
DNA: TGCGCCAGCAGCCAAACGGTGGCATACAATGAGCAGTTCTTC
CDR3: CASSQTVAYNEQFF

D: .
J: TRBJ2-2
size: few
V: TRBV2
DNA: TGTGCCAGCAGGGTCGGGCTTGACACCGGGGAGCTGTTTTTT
CDR3: CASRVGLDTGELFF

D: .
J: TRBJ1-2
size: many
V: TRBV5-1
DNA: TGCGCCAGCAGCTTGGTCCGACAGGATGGCTACACCTTC
CDR3: CASSLVRQDGYTF

D: TRBD1
J: TRBJ1-1
size: few
V: TRBV29-1
DNA: TGCAGCGTTGAGACAGGGCCAAGGACTGAAGCTTTCTTT
CDR3: CSVETGPRTEAFF

D: .
J: TRBJ1-1
size: .
V: TRBV20-1
DNA: TGCAGTGCTAGACGCGTCCGGGGAAACACTGAAGCTTTCTTT
CDR3: CSARRVRGNTEAFF

D: TRBD1
J: TRBJ2-5
size: many
V: TRBV28
DNA: TGTGCCAGCAGTTTGCCCTACAGGGGGCGAAAGACCCAGTACTTC
CDR3: CASSLPYRGRKTQYF

D: TRBD1
J: TRBJ2-7
size: .
V: TRBV7-2
DNA: TGTGCCAGCAGCGCGCGTGGGACAGGATTCTCCTACGAGCAGTACTTC
CDR3: CASSARGTGFSYEQYF

D: .
J: TRBJ2-3
size: few
V: TRBV3-1
DNA: TGTGCCAGCAGCCGCGAGCTGGCCGTGTTCCCAGATACGCAGTATTTT
CDR3: CASSRELAVFPDTQYF

D: .
J: TRBJ1-4
size: .
V: TRBV20-1
DNA: TGCAGTGCTAGAGACCCCAAGCAGGCAACTAATGAAAAACTGTTTTTT
CDR3: CSARDPKQATNEKLFF

D: .
J: TRBJ2-1
size: few
V: TRBV28
DNA: TGTGCCAGCAGGCCCCTCGTAGGGGGAGGGACCTACAATGAGCAGTTCTTC
CDR3: CASRPLVGGGTYNEQFF

D: TRBD1
J: TRBJ1-5
size: few
V: TRBV6-1
DNA: TGTGCCAGCAGTGGGGACAGGGTCAATCAGCCCCAGCATTTT
CDR3: CASSGDRVNQPQHF

D: .
J: TRBJ2-5
size: once
V: TRBV6-6
DNA: TGTGCCAGCCGACGACAGCCAGAGACCCAGTACTTC
CDR3: CASRRQPETQYF

D: .
J: TRBJ2-5
size: few
V: TRBV4-2
DNA: TGTGCCAGCAGCCAAGAGGCACTAGCAGCCCAAGAGACCCAGTACTTC
CDR3: CASSQEALAAQETQYF

D: TRBD1
J: TRBJ1-2
size: few
V: TRBV12-3/TRBV12-4
DNA: TGTGCCAGCATTAACAGGGGGCTGAACTATGGCTACACCTTC
CDR3: CASINRGLNYGYTF

D: .
J: TRBJ2-1
size: .
V: TRBV15
DNA: TGTGCCACCAGCAGGCGGGGACCAAGCTCCTACAATGAGCAGTTCTTC
CDR3: CATSRRGPSSYNEQFF

D: TRBD2
J: TRBJ2-1
size: .
V: TRBV5-1
DNA: TGCGCCAGCAGCTTGGAACGTCTAGCGGGCCACAATGAGCAGTTCTTC
CDR3: CASSLERLAGHNEQFF

D: .
J: TRBJ2-1
size: few
V: TRBV3-1
DNA: TGTGCCAGCAGCCATCGGGAAGGGCATGAGCAGTTCTTC
CDR3: CASSHREGHEQFF

D: .
J: TRBJ2-2
size: few
V: TRBV7-9
DNA: TGTGCCAGCAGCTTTCAGGAAAGGATCACCGGGGAGCTGTTTTTT
CDR3: CASSFQERITGELFF

D: .
J: TRBJ1-2
size: .
V: TRBV4-1
DNA: TGCGCCAGCAGCCAACGGCTCGCACCAAACTATGGCTACACCTTC
CDR3: CASSQRLAPNYGYTF